This TCR beta chain derives from a study of T-cell reconstitution after alpha-beta-depleted transplantation in children. Study observations and caveats: Expanded clones from the graft, numbering several hundred, reportedly supplied alpha-beta T cells about two months after transplant.

This clonotype was recorded at least ten times. Its antigen is as yet unknown. This sample's TCRbeta library carried unique molecular identifier barcodes. TCRdb reprocessed the PCR reads with MiXCR, giving one entry per CDR3 protein. The profile shows about 980,000 distinct CDR3 sequences, roughly 29% of them singletons. Material: PBMCs, mostly from graft donor cells, obtained 360 days after TCRalphabeta/CD19-depleted stem cell transplant. The origin of this receptor is a boy under two years old who had a stem cell transplant for SCID, so the T cells may come from the graft donor.

The chain's CDR3 is CASSLTGGLSVPGELFF. CDR3 DNA sequence: TGTGCCAGCAGTCTTACTGGGGGTCTATCGGTGCCCGGGGAGCTGTTTTTT. The chain uses TRBV27 and TRBJ2-2; possibly TRBD1 or TRBD2 for D (5 bases each). Germline-derived CDR1 and CDR2 are MNHEY and SMNVEV (reference sequence). Trimming took 5 bases from V and 6 from J, leaving 22 bases between them. The CDR3 runs 17 residues.